The 18 T cell receptor beta chains in this list originate from one sample, sequenced in a study of PD-1 blockade in classical Hodgkin lymphoma. The method was immunoSEQ multiplex PCR; TCRdb's version includes in-frame clones alone and lacks a portion of them. Here the sample spans under 110,000 clones, roughly 90% being singletons. Exposure to brentuximab vedotin varied, and each patient had relapsed following autologous stem cell transplantation. Material: peripheral blood mononuclear cells (PBMCs), obtained before the second cycle of nivolumab. Every receptor here comes from a human donor with classical Hodgkin lymphoma.

In nucleotides, the CDR3 is TGTGCCAGCAGTCCTGTACTAGCGGGGACCTACAATGAGCAGTTCTTC. This translates into CASSPVLAGTYNEQFF. V usage is TRBV27 and J usage is TRBJ2-1; 10 nucleotides line up with TRBD2. The CDR3 is made up of 16 amino acids. Germline V gives CDR1 MNHEY, CDR2 SMNVEV (reference sequence). Unmatched junction bases numbered 6, after V lost 5 bases and J lost 2 bases.

The chain combines TRBV30 with TRBJ1-4, with no clear D. The germline gives CDR1 GTSNPN, CDR2 SVGIG (reference sequence). Trimming took 3 bases from V and 4 from J, leaving 12 bases between them. The CDR3 has 14 residues. The CDR3 DNA follows: TGTGCCTGGAGGGTCAGCGGACGTAATGAAAAACTGTTTTTT. Its translation: CAWRVSGRNEKLFF.

The chain has TRBV6-5 and TRBJ1-2, with D possibly matching TRBD1 (6 bases). Trimming removed 5 bases at V and 3 bases at J, with 16 bases between. The germline gives CDR1 MNHEY, CDR2 SVGAGI. The CDR3 loop spans 15 amino acids. The CDR3 region is CASSAQGVWDYGYTF. The CDR3, as DNA: TGTGCCAGCAGTGCACAGGGAGTGTGGGACTATGGCTACACCTTC.

V is TRBV7-9 and J is TRBJ2-7; D possibly matches TRBD1 or TRBD2 (5 bases each). Germline V lookup: CDR1 SEHNR, CDR2 FQNEAQ (reference sequence). This CDR3 spans 16 amino acids. Trimming took 0 bases from V and 2 from J, leaving 14 bases between them. CDR3 amino acids: CASSLARGENTYEQYF. CDR3 sequence (DNA): TGTGCCAGCAGCTTAGCGAGGGGAGAGAACACCTACGAGCAGTACTTC. Complete variable domain (other parts from reference TRBV7-9 and TRBJ2-7): DTGVSQNPRHKITKRGQNVTFRCDPISEHNRLYWYRQTLGQGPEFLTYFQNEAQLEKSRLLSDRFSAERPKGSFSTLEIQRTEQGDSAMYLCASSLARGENTYEQYFGPGTRLTVT.

This chain joins TRBV7-9 and TRBJ2-1; TRBD2 is a possible D gene (6 bases). The CDR3 spans 15 residues. V was pared by 4 bases and J by 2 bases, with 12 bases between. In germline, CDR1 is SEHNR, CDR2 FQNEAQ (reference sequence). The CDR3 DNA reads TGTGCCAGCAGCTCATCGGGACTGCCCTACAATGAGCAGTTCTTC. Amino acids: CASSSSGLPYNEQFF.

The J gene is TRBJ2-7, the V gene TRBV7-2; TRBD1 aligns across 8 bases. Unmatched junction bases numbered 11, after V lost 5 bases and J lost 5 bases. Germline values: CDR1 SGHTA, CDR2 FQGNSA. CDR3 length equals 15 residues. The DNA for the CDR3 is TGTGCCAGCAGCCCGGCCCAGGGACAGGACCACGAGCAGTACTTC. It codes for CASSPAQGQDHEQYF.

This rearrangement joins TRBV21-1 to TRBJ2-5; TRBD2, as called in the table, went unchecked against the DNA. TRBV21-1 is a listed pseudogene. The CDR3 has 18 amino acids. The CDR3 here is CASSISGRELVPQETQYF. The CDR3 nucleotides are TGTGCCAGCAGCATCTCCGGGAGAGAATTAGTTCCCCAAGAGACCCAGTACTTC.

The rearrangement joins TRBV30 to TRBJ1-1, with a tentative D call TRBD1 (5 bases). Germline CDR1 reads GTSNPN; CDR2 reads SVGIG (reference sequence). The CDR3 has 14 residues. V was clipped by 0 bases and J by 1 base, with 9 bases between them. The CDR3, as DNA: TGTGCCTGGAGTGTTACAGGTGGGAACACTGAAGCTTTCTTT. Translation gives CAWSVTGGNTEAFF.

This clone showed up just a few times. This chain uses TRBV19 with TRBJ1-5; TRBD1 matches at 9 bases. This CDR3 is built from 14 residues. Germline assignment: CDR1 LNHDA and CDR2 SQIVND (reference sequence). V lost 5 bases and J lost 4; bases outside the gene matches: 3. CDR3 nucleotide sequence: TGTGCCAGTAGTGCGACAGGGGGAAATCAGCCCCAGCATTTT. Protein sequence: CASSATGGNQPQHF.

This sequence joins TRBV6-4 and TRBJ1-6, with D possibly matching TRBD1 (5 bases). The V gene's germline CDR1 is MRHNA and CDR2 SNTAGT. The CDR3 loop spans 13 amino acids. V gave up 3 bases and J gave up 5 bases, with 5 bases separating them. CDR3 in DNA: TGTGCCAGCAGTGAGACAGATAATTCACCCCTCCACTTT. As protein: CASSETDNSPLHF.

This sequence joins TRBV7-2 and TRBJ2-1; D is undetermined. V dropped 0 bases and J dropped 0 bases, with 6 bases sitting between them. The CDR3 is 15 amino acids. The germline gives CDR1 SGHTA, CDR2 FQGNSA. CDR3 nucleotides: TGTGCCAGCAGCTTAGCTGGTCCCTCCTACAATGAGCAGTTCTTC. Translated: CASSLAGPSYNEQFF.

The gene calls are TRBV7-7 and TRBJ2-7; TRBD2 agrees at 13 bases. Per the germline V gene, CDR1 is SSHAT and CDR2 is FNYEAQ (reference sequence). The CDR3 is made up of 15 amino acids. Germline trimming cut 5 bases from V and 12 bases from J; bases unmatched to any gene: 13. The CDR3 spells CASSQGTSGNLPRYF. In DNA, the CDR3 is TGTGCCAGCAGCCAAGGGACTAGCGGGAACCTCCCTCGGTACTTC.

The rearrangement joins TRBV5-4 to TRBJ1-5; 7 positions match TRBD1. The ends lost 5 bases at V and 1 base at J; junction bases unmatched: 6. The germline V gene encodes CDR1 SGHNT and CDR2 YYREEE (reference sequence). The CDR3 totals 15 residues. The CDR3 bases are TGTGCCAGCAGTCAGGACAGGCGCAGCAATCAGCCCCAGCATTTT. Translating it yields CASSQDRRSNQPQHF.

The chain recombines TRBV7-8 with TRBJ2-5; TRBD2 is a possible D gene (5 bases). The DNA end is more similar to TRBJ2-7, so the J call may be wrong. The CDR3 extends over 14 amino acids. Germline V CDR1 and CDR2: SGHVS, FQNEAQ. As DNA, the CDR3 is TGTGCCAGCAGCTCCGGGGAAGGGACCTACGAGCAGTACTTC. Its protein is CASSSGEGTYEQYF.

The J gene is TRBJ1-2, the V gene TRBV5-1, with D possibly TRBD1 on 5 matching bases. There are 16 residues in the CDR3. The V gene's germline CDR1 is SGHRS and CDR2 YFSETQ. The V end lost 2 bases, the J end lost 5 bases, and 19 bases lay between the germline ends. In DNA, the CDR3 is TGCGCCAGCAGCTTTGGACCCCAGGGCCGCGTGTATGGCTACACCTTC. Protein: CASSFGPQGRVYGYTF.

V and J are TRBV11-1 and TRBJ2-1; tentative D call: TRBD1 (7 bases). V was shortened by 3 bases and J by 7 bases, with 19 bases between the two germline ends. CDR3 length equals 16 residues. Per the germline V gene, CDR1 is SGHAT and CDR2 is FQDESV (reference sequence). This chain's CDR3 is CASSLETGRMRNEQFF. The CDR3 DNA follows: TGTGCCAGCAGCTTGGAGACAGGGAGGATGCGGAATGAGCAGTTCTTC.

This clone is a singleton in its sample. The V call is TRBV19, the J call TRBJ1-5, with D tentatively TRBD1 (5 bases). V gave up 3 bases and J gave up 11 bases, with 17 bases separating them. This CDR3 comprises 14 residues. CDR1 is LNHDA, CDR2 SQIVND, per germline (reference sequence). This chain's CDR3 is CASSMWEGPGSQHF. The CDR3 DNA is TGTGCCAGTAGTATGTGGGAGGGGCCGGGGTCCCAGCATTTT.

This clone was seen just once. The genes are TRBV4-1 and TRBJ1-2; no clear D gene. Germline V gives CDR1 MGHRA, CDR2 YSYEKL. The CDR3 spans 15 residues. The ends were cut back, 4 bases at V and 3 bases at J, with 15 bases in the middle. CDR3 sequence reads: CASSLETQADYGYTF. CDR3 bases: TGCGCCAGCAGCCTGGAGACCCAAGCTGACTATGGCTACACCTTC.